This note documents a single T cell receptor (beta chain) sequence. The antigen is undetermined. This sample is drawn from a study of memory B cells and T cells in multiple sclerosis. The study, taken as a whole, reports: Compartments had unequal clone-set sizes, affecting shared clonotype counts.

Sequencing used immunoSEQ multiplex PCR; TCRdb keeps in-frame clones, though not all of them. The table lists 11,000 or so clones, just under 85% of them singletons, with approximately 2.8% in the top ten. Germline trimming cut 4 bases from V and 10 bases from J; bases unmatched to any gene: 9. Germline CDR1 and CDR2: MNHEY and SMNVEV (reference sequence). The CDR3 has 15 amino acids. After stimulus-free culture, autoproliferating CFSE-dim and non-proliferating CFSE-high T cells were sequenced separately. Approximately 5x10^7 CFSE-labeled PBMCs were cultured 6 to 7 days unstimulated, then replicate wells were pooled. Without exogenous stimuli, 0.45 to 0.55 uM CFSE-labeled PBMCs were cultured serum-free.

The chain couples TRBV27 to TRBJ2-1; 11 bases agree with TRBD1. This receptor was taken from a human donor with multiple sclerosis. What was sequenced was PBMCs from blood kept in culture. The CDR3 protein is CASSSPGQGEVEQFF. The CDR3 DNA reads TGTGCCAGCAGTTCGCCGGGACAGGGGGAGGTAGAGCAGTTCTTC.